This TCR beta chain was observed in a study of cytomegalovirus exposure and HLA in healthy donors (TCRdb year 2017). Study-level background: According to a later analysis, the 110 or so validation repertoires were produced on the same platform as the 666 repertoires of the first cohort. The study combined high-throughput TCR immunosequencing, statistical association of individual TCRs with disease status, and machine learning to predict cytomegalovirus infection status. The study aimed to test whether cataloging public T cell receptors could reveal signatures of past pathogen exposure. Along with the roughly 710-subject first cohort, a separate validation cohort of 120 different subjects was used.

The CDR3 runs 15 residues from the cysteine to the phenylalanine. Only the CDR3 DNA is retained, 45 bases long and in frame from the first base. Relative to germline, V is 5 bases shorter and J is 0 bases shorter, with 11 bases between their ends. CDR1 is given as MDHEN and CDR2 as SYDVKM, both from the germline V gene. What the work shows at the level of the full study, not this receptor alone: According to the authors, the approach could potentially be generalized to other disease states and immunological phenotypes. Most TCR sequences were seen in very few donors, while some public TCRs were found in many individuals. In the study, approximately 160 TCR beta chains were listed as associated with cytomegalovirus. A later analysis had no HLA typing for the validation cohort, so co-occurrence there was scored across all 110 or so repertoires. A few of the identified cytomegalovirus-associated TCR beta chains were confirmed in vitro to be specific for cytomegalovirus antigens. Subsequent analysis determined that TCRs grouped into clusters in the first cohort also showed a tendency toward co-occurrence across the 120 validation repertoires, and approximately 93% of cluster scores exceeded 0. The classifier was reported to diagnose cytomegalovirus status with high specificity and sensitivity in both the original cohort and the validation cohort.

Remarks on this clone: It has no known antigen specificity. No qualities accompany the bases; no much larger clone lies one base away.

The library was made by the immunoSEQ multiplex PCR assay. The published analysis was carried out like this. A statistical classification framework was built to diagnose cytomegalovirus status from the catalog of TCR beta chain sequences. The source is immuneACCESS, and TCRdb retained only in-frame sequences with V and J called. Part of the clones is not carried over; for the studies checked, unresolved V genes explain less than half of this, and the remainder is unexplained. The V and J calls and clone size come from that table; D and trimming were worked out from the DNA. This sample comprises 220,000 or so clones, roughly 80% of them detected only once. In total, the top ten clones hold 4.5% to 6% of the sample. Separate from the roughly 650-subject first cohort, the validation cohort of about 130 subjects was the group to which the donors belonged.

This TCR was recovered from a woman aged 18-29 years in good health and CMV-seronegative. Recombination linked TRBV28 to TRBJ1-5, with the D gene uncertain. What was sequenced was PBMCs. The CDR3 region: CASSQAADSNQPQHF. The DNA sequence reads TGTGCCAGCAGTCAAGCAGCCGATAGCAATCAGCCCCAGCATTTT.